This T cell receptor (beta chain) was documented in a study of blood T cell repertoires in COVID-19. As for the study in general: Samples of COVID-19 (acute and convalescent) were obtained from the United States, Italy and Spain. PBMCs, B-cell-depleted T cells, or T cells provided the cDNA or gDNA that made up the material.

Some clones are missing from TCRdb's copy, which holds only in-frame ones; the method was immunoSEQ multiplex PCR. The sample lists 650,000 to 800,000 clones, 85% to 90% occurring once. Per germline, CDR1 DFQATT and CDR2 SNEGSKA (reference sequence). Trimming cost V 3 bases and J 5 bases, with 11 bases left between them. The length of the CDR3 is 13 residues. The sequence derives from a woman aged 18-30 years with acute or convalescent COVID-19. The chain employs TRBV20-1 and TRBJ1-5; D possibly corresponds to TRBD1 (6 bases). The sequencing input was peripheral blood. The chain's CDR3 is CSASGRGYQPQHF. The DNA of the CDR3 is TGCAGTGCTAGTGGCAGGGGATATCAGCCCCAGCATTTT.